The sequence of this T cell receptor beta chain was determined in a study of cytomegalovirus exposure and HLA in healthy donors. General study results and limits: Most likely, a cluster of highly shared sequence variants arose as a sequencing artifact. Later analysis suggested links between common viral pathogens and several top significant clusters. With later analysis, a missense DCLRE1C variant became linked to TCR beta V- and J-gene trimming.

CDR1 and CDR2 (germline): MDHEN, SYDVKM. The CDR3 consists of 14 residues. V was clipped by 4 bases and J by 4 bases, with 13 bases between them. Researchers ran the PCR with 60 Vbeta and 13 Jbeta primers. Here immunoSEQ multiplex PCR was the method, and the copy in TCRdb shows in-frame clones only, minus some. The profile shows fewer than 80,000 clones, less than 85% of them singletons. Turning to this clone: Its target is not known.

The V and J genes are TRBV28 and TRBJ1-1; TRBD1 might be the D (6 bases). This TCR was recovered from a woman aged 25 to 45 in good health and CMV-seronegative. Source material: PBMCs. Here the CDR3 DNA reads TGTGCCAGCAGTTACTCCCGGACAGCCACTGAAGCTTTCTTT. Residues: CASSYSRTATEAFF.